This T cell receptor beta chain was recovered during a study of cytomegalovirus exposure and HLA in healthy donors. Study-wide context: Of around 410 genotyped donors, 75% to 90% grouped in the Caucasian-associated ancestry cluster. General study results and limits: Another analysis was done later, and it associated approximately 18,000 TCR beta sequences with HLA alleles at 0.05 false discovery rate.

In this sample, this clone turned up once. Antigen: not known. Researchers ran the PCR with 60 Vbeta and 13 Jbeta primers. The table came from immunoSEQ multiplex PCR; TCRdb's copy has only in-frame clones and leaves some out. This repertoire shows roughly 150,000 clones, approximately 88% found once; its top ten account for around 1.4%. V lost 4 bases to trimming and J lost 9 bases; unmatched junction nucleotides: 10. CDR1 SGHDT and CDR2 YYEEEE come from the germline V gene. This CDR3 has 14 residues. Sequenced sample: PBMCs. The origin of this receptor is a woman between 18 and 29 years old in good health and CMV-seronegative. This chain joins TRBV5-6 and TRBJ1-5, with 7 bases aligning to TRBD1. The CDR3 DNA reads TGTGCCAGCAGCGTAGGGGGCTCCCAATGGCCCCAGCATTTT. This sequence encodes CASSVGGSQWPQHF.